This record concerns one TCR beta chain sequence. This entry belongs to a study of blood T cell repertoires in COVID-19. Libraries were prepared by immunoSEQ multiplex PCR; TCRdb keeps only in-frame clonotypes and omits some of them. The sample contains a few hundred thousand clones, more than 80% of which appear only once. The receptor was derived from a woman between 50 and 59 years old with COVID-19, enrolled during active disease. The material sequenced was peripheral blood.

CDR3 loop: CASSGHHGGQETQYF. The CDR3 DNA is TGTGCCAGCAGTGGACATCACGGAGGACAAGAGACCCAGTACTTC. The chain joins TRBV25-1 to TRBJ2-5, with a tentative D call TRBD2 (5 bases). V lost 4 bases and J 2 bases, leaving 14 bases between the germline ends. This CDR3 spans 15 amino acids. Germline CDR1 reads MGHDK; CDR2 reads SYGVNS.